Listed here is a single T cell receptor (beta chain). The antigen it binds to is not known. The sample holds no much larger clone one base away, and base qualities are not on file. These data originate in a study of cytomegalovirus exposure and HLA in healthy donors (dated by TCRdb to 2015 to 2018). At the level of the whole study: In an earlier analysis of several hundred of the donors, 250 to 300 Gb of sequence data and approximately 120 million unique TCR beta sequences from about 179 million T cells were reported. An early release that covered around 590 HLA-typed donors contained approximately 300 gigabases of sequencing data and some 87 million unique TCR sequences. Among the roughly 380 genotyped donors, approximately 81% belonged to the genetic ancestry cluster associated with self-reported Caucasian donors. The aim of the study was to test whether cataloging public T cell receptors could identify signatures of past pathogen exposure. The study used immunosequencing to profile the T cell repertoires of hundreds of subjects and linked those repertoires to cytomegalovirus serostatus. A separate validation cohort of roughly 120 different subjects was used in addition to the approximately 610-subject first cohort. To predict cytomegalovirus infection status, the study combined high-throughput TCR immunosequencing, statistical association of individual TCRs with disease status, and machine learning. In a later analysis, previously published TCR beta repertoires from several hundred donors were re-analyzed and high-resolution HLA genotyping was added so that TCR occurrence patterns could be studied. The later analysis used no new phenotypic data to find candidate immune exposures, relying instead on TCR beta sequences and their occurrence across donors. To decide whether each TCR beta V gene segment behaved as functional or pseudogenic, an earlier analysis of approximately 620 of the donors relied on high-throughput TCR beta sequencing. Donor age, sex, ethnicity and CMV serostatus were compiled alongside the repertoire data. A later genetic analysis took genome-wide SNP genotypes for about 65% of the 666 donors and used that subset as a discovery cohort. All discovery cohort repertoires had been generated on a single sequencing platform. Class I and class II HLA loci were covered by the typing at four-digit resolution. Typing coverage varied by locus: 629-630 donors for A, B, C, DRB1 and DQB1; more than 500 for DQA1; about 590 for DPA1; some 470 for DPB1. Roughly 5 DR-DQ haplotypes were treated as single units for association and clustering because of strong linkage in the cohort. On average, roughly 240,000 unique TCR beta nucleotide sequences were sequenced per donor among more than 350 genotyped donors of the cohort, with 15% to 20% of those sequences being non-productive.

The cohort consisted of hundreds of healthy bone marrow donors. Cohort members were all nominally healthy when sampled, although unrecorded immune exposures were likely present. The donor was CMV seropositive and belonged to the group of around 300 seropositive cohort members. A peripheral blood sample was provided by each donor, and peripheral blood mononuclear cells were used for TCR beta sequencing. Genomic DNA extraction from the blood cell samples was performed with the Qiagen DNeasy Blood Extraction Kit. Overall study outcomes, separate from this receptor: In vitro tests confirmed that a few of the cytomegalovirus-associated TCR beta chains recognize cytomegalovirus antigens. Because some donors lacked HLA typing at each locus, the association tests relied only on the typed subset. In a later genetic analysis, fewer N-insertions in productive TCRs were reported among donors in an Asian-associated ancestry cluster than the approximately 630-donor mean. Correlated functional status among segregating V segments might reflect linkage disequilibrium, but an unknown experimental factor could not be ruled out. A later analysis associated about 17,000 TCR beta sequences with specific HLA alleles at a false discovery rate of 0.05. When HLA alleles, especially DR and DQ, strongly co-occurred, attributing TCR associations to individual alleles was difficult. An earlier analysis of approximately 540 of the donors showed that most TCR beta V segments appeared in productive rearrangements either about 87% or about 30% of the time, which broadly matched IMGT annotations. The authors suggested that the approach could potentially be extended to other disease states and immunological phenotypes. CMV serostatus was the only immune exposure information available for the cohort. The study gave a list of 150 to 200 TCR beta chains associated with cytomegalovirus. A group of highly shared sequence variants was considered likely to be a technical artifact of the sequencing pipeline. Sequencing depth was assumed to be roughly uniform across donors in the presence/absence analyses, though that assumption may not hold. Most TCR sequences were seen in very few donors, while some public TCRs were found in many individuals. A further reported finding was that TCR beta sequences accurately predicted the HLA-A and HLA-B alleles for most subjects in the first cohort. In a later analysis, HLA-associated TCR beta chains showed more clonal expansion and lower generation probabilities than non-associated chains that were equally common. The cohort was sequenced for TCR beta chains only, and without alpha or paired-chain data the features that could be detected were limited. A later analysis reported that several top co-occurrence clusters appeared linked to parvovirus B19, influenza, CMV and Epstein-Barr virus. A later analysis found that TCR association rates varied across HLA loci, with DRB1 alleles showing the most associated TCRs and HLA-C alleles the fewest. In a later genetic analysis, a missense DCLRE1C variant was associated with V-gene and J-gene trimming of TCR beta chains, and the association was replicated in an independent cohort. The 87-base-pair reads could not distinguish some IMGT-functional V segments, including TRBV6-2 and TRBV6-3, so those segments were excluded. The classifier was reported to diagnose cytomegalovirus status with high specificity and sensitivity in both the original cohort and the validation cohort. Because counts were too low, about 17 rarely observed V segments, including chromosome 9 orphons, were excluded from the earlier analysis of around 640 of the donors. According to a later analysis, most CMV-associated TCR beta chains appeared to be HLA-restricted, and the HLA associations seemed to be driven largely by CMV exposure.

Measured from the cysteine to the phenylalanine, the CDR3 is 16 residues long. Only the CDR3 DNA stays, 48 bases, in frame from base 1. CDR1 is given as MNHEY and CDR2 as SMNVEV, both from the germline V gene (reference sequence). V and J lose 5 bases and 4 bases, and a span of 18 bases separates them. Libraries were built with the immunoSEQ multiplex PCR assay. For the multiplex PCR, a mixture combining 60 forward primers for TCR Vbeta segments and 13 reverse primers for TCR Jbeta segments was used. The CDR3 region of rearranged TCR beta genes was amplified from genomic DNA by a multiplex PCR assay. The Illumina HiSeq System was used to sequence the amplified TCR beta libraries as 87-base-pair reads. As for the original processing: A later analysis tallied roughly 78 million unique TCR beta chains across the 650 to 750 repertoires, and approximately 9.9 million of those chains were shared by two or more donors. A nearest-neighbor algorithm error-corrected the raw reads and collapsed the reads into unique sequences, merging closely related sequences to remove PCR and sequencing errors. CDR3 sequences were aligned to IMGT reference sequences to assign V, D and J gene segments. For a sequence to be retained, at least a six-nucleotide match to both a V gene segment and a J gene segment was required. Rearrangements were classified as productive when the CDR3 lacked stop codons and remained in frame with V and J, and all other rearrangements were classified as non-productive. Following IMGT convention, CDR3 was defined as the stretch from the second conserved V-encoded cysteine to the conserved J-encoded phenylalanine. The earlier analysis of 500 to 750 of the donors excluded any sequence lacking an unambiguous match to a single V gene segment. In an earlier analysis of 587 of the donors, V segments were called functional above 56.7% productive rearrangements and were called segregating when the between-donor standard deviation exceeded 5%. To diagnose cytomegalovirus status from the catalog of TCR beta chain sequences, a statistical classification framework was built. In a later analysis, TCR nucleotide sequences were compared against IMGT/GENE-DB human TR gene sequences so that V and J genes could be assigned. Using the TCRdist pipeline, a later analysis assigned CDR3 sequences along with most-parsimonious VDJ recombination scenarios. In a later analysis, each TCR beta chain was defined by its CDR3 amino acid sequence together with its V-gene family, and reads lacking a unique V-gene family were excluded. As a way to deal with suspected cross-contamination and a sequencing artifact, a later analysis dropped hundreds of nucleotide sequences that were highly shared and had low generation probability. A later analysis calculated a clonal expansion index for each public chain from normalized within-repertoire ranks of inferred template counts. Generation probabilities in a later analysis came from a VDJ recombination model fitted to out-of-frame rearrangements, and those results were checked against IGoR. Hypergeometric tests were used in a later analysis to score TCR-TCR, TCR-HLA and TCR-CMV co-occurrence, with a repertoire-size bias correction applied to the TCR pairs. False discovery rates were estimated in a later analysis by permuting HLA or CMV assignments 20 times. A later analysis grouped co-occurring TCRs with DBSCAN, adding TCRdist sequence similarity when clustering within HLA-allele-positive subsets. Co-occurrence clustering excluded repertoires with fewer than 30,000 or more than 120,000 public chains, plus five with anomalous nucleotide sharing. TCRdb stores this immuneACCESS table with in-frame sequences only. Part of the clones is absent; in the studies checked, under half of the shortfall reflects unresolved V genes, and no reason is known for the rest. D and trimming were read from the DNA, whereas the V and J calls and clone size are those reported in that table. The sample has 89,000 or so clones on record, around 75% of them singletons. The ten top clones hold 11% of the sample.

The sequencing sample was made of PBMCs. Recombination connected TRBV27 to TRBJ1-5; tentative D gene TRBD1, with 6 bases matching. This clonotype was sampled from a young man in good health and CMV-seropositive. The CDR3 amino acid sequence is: CASSPVGQPGNQPQHF. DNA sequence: TGTGCCAGCAGTCCCGTTGGACAGCCGGGTAATCAGCCCCAGCATTTT.